A single sample gave rise to the 10 T cell receptor beta chains below, sequenced in a study of shared clonotypes between healthy human individuals. Clones were read by immunoSEQ multiplex PCR, and TCRdb kept only the in-frame ones, dropping some. The table includes some 1,900,000 clones, about 95% detected once. Terminally differentiated effector memory CD45RA+ cells were excluded from the naive CD8 cells, which were CD45RO-negative and positively selected for CCR7. Sequencing was performed on naive CD8+ T cells sorted from blood. The receptor source for this set is a man younger than 35 in good health.

V gene TRBV6-5 combines with J gene TRBJ2-3; D remains unclear. The CDR3 consists of 15 residues. V gave up 0 bases and J gave up 5 bases, with 12 bases separating them. Germline V gene lookup returns CDR1 MNHEY and CDR2 SVGAGI. This CDR3 reads CASSYSTDGRDTQYF. The CDR3 DNA reads TGTGCCAGCAGTTACTCCACTGACGGGCGAGATACGCAGTATTTT.

V and J are TRBV5-4 and TRBJ2-1; D not certain. V dropped 4 bases and J dropped 7 bases, with 6 bases sitting between them. The CDR3 is 11 amino acids. The germline CDR1 and CDR2 sequences are SGHNT and YYREEE (reference sequence). The CDR3 nucleotides are TGTGCCAGCAGCGCAGTGAATGAGCAGTTCTTC. It is translated as CASSAVNEQFF.

The CDR3 spells CASRPSGGGGELFF. CDR3 DNA: TGTGCCAGCAGGCCTAGCGGGGGAGGTGGGGAGCTGTTTTTT. This chain uses TRBV28 with TRBJ2-2, with 10 bases that match TRBD2. Losses at the gene ends were 6 bases for V and 8 bases for J; bases not matched to a gene: 6. Germline CDR1 is MDHEN and CDR2 is SYDVKM. CDR3 size: 14 residues.

The gene calls are TRBV9 and TRBJ2-2, with D tentatively TRBD1 or TRBD2 (6 bases each). CDR1 and CDR2 (germline): SGDLS, YYNGEE. Trimming cost V 7 bases and J 3 bases, with 19 bases left between them. The CDR3 consists of 16 residues. The CDR3 DNA is TGTGCCAGCGATCTGGGCAGGGGACTCGACACCGGGGAGCTGTTTTTT. Translating it yields CASDLGRGLDTGELFF.

The V gene is TRBV7-2, the J gene TRBJ2-7, with 7 bases that match TRBD1. Trimming cost V 6 bases and J 4 bases; bases outside gene matches: 9. CDR3 size: 14 residues. The germline gives CDR1 SGHTA, CDR2 FQGNSA. CDR3 in amino acids: CASSDDRVVYEQYF. The CDR3 nucleotides are TGTGCCAGCAGTGACGACAGGGTTGTTTACGAGCAGTACTTC.

As concerns this clone: In the same sample, other DNA sequences code for this CDR3. The chain uses TRBV4-1 and TRBJ2-7; D unclear. This CDR3 contains 14 residues. Germline V gene sequence: CDR1 MGHRA, CDR2 YSYEKL. V was shortened by 1 base and J by 1 base, with 8 bases between the two germline ends. The CDR3 protein is CASSQALASYEQYF. In DNA, the CDR3 is TGCGCCAGCAGCCAAGCTCTGGCTTCCTACGAGCAGTACTTC.

This clone has a single count. The chain has TRBV30 and TRBJ2-1, with 7 nucleotides matching TRBD1. With 0 bases clipped from V and 0 bases from J, the junction kept 5 bases outside the gene matches. Germline CDR1 GTSNPN, CDR2 SVGIG (reference sequence). This CDR3 spans 16 amino acids. The CDR3, as DNA: TGTGCCTGGAGTGTTCTGTGGGACAGCTCCTACAATGAGCAGTTCTTC. Translation: CAWSVLWDSSYNEQFF.

This clone has just a few counts. Within the sample, other DNA sequences also encode this same CDR3. The chain carries TRBV6-5 and TRBJ2-5; D uncertain. Germline loops: CDR1 MNHEY, CDR2 SVGAGI. This CDR3 comprises 11 residues. Trimming shortened V by 4 bases and J by 5 bases, and 5 bases separated the two germline ends. The CDR3 reads CASSFGETQYF. The DNA of the CDR3 is TGTGCCAGCAGTTTTGGGGAGACCCAGTACTTC.

The chain employs TRBV6-1 and TRBJ2-5; D is unclear. This CDR3 region has 15 residues. Looked up from germline, CDR1 is MNHNS and CDR2 is SASEGT. The V end was cut by 0 bases, the J end by 5 bases, with 13 bases between. This CDR3 is CASSEARWALETQYF. For the CDR3, the DNA is TGTGCCAGCAGTGAAGCCCGTTGGGCGTTGGAGACCCAGTACTTC.

V gene TRBV7-8 combines with J gene TRBJ2-3; 10 bases map to TRBD2. This CDR3 comprises 17 residues. Trimming cost V 0 bases and J 2 bases; bases outside gene matches: 5. From germline, CDR1 is SGHVS and CDR2 FQNEAQ. The CDR3 nucleotides are TGTGCCAGCAGCTTAGCGCTAGCGGGGGTTTACACAGATACGCAGTATTTT. Protein product: CASSLALAGVYTDTQYF.